This note documents a single T cell receptor beta chain sequence. Antigen specificity is unknown. These data are taken from a study of radiotherapy plus CTLA-4 blockade in lung cancer. The overall study: There were objective responses in 18% of patients, and more than 30% had disease control. Findings of the study overall: Reports identified early blood T cell clone dynamics, with interferon-beta, as the best response predictor. TCR clones originating in tumors grew in number in blood after radiotherapy plus ipilimumab.

Chemo-refractory metastatic non-small-cell lung cancer patients received focal radiation with ipilimumab CTLA-4 blockade. Trimming took 0 bases from V and 3 from J, leaving 18 bases between them. This CDR3 has 17 residues. Germline CDR1 LNHNV, CDR2 YYDKDF (reference sequence). Clones were sequenced by immunoSEQ multiplex PCR, and TCRdb holds only the in-frame ones, with some missing. The sample includes some 35,000 clones, approximately 85% seen only once; the top ten take 5.8%. The sequence was collected from a human donor with non-small cell lung cancer who had stable disease on radiotherapy plus ipilimumab. The sample here was peripheral blood, taken from a patient treated with radiotherapy plus ipilimumab. This rearrangement joins TRBV15 to TRBJ2-7; D is perhaps TRBD2 (5 bases). The CDR3 loop reads CATSRDRQPGSLYEQYF. The CDR3 DNA reads as TGTGCCACCAGCAGAGATCGCCAGCCGGGAAGCCTCTACGAGCAGTACTTC.